This T cell receptor (beta chain) was captured in a study of spatial heterogeneity in lung cancer. CDR1 and CDR2 from the germline V gene are SQVTM and ANQGSEA. The CDR3 runs 12 residues. V lost 3 bases and J lost 3, with 9 bases in between. Every cDNA TCR molecule received its own unique molecular identifier. TCRdb reprocessed the 5' RACE reads via MiXCR and lists one record per CDR3 protein. The data contain 10,000 to 12,000 distinct CDR3 sequences, about 5% of them singletons. Time point given: sample taken at primary tumor resection. Tumor, nontumor lung or frozen PBMC supplied whole RNA, sequenced without sorting. This clonotype was detected ten times or more.

The clonotype comes from a male donor with early-stage non-small cell lung cancer. The rearrangement links TRBV29-1 to TRBJ2-7; possibly TRBD1 or TRBD2 for D (5 bases each). The sequencing here drew on PBMCs, taken at surgery. The DNA for the CDR3 is TGCAGCGTTGAGGAGGACAACTACGAGCAGTACTTC. This translates into CSVEEDNYEQYF.